The subject of this entry is one T cell receptor (beta chain). Its specificity is unknown. Clones were sequenced by immunoSEQ multiplex PCR, and TCRdb holds only the in-frame ones, with some missing. The table has 2.3 million or so clones, 85% to 95% seen once. The sample is drawn from a study of shared clonotypes between healthy human individuals. About the research overall: Each donor contributed plates that comprised three CD4 naive, three CD4 memory, two CD8 naive and one CD8 memory.

Study outcomes and limitations: Relative to their counterparts shared across all four donors, non-shared clonotypes exhibited diminished generation probabilities.

The CDR3 sequence is 11 residues long. The V end was cut by 4 bases, the J end by 3 bases, with 3 bases between. The germline CDR1 and CDR2 sequences are LNHDA and SQIVND (reference sequence). The clonotype was recovered from a man younger than 35 in good health. Some clones in this sample may be carry-over from other donors' samples. The chain combines TRBV19 with TRBJ1-1; D gene uncertain. Sequencing input: naive CD4+ T cells from PBMCs. Subset reported: CD45RA+ positively selected. CDR3 in amino acids: CASSKYTEAFF. The CDR3 DNA is TGTGCCAGTAGTAAGTACACTGAAGCTTTCTTT.